Sequencing of this T cell receptor (beta chain) was carried out in a study of T cell responses to AZD1222 COVID-19 vaccine (TCRdb year 2021). With regard to the full study: TCR sequencing covered fewer than 250 trial participants: 200 to 220 given two doses of AZD1222 and 26 given two doses of MenACWY control vaccine. Trial participants were enrolled into age subgroups of 18-55, 56-69 and 70-plus years, which contained about 150, 27 and 61 TCR-sequenced participants, respectively.

The sample's time point label, in plain terms: about 28 days (+/-7) after the second vaccine dose. This sample's treatment or condition label indicates: meningococcal conjugate vaccine given as trial control. Vaccinee samples came from UK trials COV001 and COV002, including a single-blind randomized controlled phase 2/3 trial of AZD1222 (ChAdOx1 nCoV-19) in healthy adults. Trial participant PBMC samples were collected at day 0 and day 28 after the second dose for TCRbeta chain sequencing. Taken from cysteine to phenylalanine, the CDR3 has 16 residues. Just the 48-base CDR3 DNA is kept, in frame starting at base 1. V and J are truncated by 0 bases and 4 bases respectively, leaving an intervening sequence of 14 bases. CDR1 and CDR2, per the germline V gene, are MGHRA and YSYEKL. This clone was counted a single time. Which antigen it targets is not known. Base qualities were left out, and no much larger clone turns up one base away.

Overall results and qualifications from the work: Nearly half of unique spike-specific TCRs reportedly recognized epitopes outside regions mutated in the B.1.351 and B.1.1.7 variants. The whole spike protein was spanned by vaccine-associated CD4 TCRs, and dominant responses were seen in regions 160-218 and 743-854. A significant rise in spike-specific TCR breadth and depth was observed after two AZD1222 doses relative to day 0 and relative to MenACWY recipients. Participants were mostly white British, with more females than males. The authors suggested clonal diversity may have been underestimated. In the small 56-69-year group, the increase in depth fell short of significance, most likely because of low power. Because no samples from the day 14 peak response were available, repertoires could be characterized only after the peak T cell response. Conclusions about previously exposed vaccinees are limited, since just five or six AZD1222 recipients were seropositive for SARS-CoV-2 at baseline.

The CDR3 regions of human TCRbeta chains were analyzed by immunosequencing. Under the source paper's analysis protocol: Repertoire TCRs were matched against a reference library of SARS-CoV-2-specific TCRs generated with the MIRA antigen-specificity platform. Breadth meant the fraction of unique TCRs that were SARS-CoV-2-associated, whereas depth meant the fraction of total T cells that were SARS-CoV-2-associated. Using the MIRA data, every spike-specific TCR was mapped to the spike region that the TCR reacted to and assigned to either a CD4 or a CD8 class. Log10-transformed breadth and depth values were compared by one-way ANOVA with Sidak's multiple comparisons tests. TCRdb took this table from immuneACCESS and kept in-frame rearrangements with V and J called. Such tables lack part of the clones; where checked against another copy, unresolved V genes explain under half of the gap, and the rest is unexplained. For V, J and clone size, that table is used; D and trimming come from the DNA. This sample lists 180,000 or so clones; 85% to 95% were detected once. The ten top clones hold roughly 1% of the sample.

The specimen was peripheral blood, collected 28 days after the second dose of the MenACWY control vaccine. This clonotype originated in an adult who received the MenACWY meningococcal vaccine as a control. The sequence links TRBV4-1 to TRBJ2-3; the D gene remains uncertain. The sequence in DNA is TGCGCCAGCAGCCAAGATATGGACCCTGTTTCAGATACGCAGTATTTT. Translated, this gives CASSQDMDPVSDTQYF.